A selection of T cell receptor beta chains follows, all from one sample in a study of blood T cell repertoires in COVID-19. The table came from immunoSEQ multiplex PCR; TCRdb's copy has only in-frame clones and leaves some out. The profile covers about 260,000 clones, with approximately 87% appearing a single time and 4.6% taken by the ten largest. Material: peripheral blood. These receptors came from a man aged 55 to 70 who had recovered from COVID-19. CDR3s leave out the opening cysteine and the closing phenylalanine or tryptophan. The order of the fields is V gene, CDR3 protein.

TRBV7-7 | ASSLAQGYEQY
TRBV7-2 | ASSLNEGAGGELF
TRBV30 | AWSVISGRETQY
TRBV6-1 | ASSERGGYWQYEQY
TRBV19 | ASSKDRSSYNEQF
TRBV5-1 | ASSAQGKPEAF
TRBV12-2 | ASRLGCHPGTLDTGELF
TRBV7-8 | ASSLGLARTDTQY
TRBV7-6 | ASSNSGHSTDTQY
TRBV7-9 | ASSLAASGGAFEVDTQY
TRBV14 | ASSGTTYEQY
TRBV5-4 | ASSYRTGTNTEAF
TRBV11-2 | ASSLSGLAGTRPYNEQFLNEQF
TRBV29-1 | SVENPVQGLREQY
TRBV3-1/TRBV3-2 | ASSRLAGGHDTQY
TRBV24-1 | ATSGLDRGNGEIYGYT
TRBV7-9 | ASSLGKGGIQPQH
TRBV7-2 | ASRSGTLNTEAF
TRBV18 | ASSPRHGNEQF
TRBV19 | ASQGSVGNSPLH
TRBV30 | AWSVGQGVNQPQH
TRBV6-5 | ASSYSVPGKTQY
TRBV9 | ASSVYGTVNEKLF
TRBV7-8 | ASSLTASSGAYEQF
TRBV6-6 | ASRLAVANYGYT
TRBV5-6 | ASSWRQGGSYGYT
TRBV18 | ASSAETGVQPQH
TRBV7-9 | ASTQAGLTEAF
TRBV3-1/TRBV3-2 | ASSQERGPQETQY
TRBV5-1 | ASSLPTDYSGNTIY
TRBV5-1 | ASSDRTGGEETQY
TRBV7-8 | ASTLGLASSSEQY
TRBV6-5 | ASSFSGASGNTIY
TRBV2 | ASLGLAGQGGEQF
TRBV14 | ASSQVPLAYGYT
TRBV5-1 | ASHTSGSWNEQF
TRBV19 | AAGRIGELF